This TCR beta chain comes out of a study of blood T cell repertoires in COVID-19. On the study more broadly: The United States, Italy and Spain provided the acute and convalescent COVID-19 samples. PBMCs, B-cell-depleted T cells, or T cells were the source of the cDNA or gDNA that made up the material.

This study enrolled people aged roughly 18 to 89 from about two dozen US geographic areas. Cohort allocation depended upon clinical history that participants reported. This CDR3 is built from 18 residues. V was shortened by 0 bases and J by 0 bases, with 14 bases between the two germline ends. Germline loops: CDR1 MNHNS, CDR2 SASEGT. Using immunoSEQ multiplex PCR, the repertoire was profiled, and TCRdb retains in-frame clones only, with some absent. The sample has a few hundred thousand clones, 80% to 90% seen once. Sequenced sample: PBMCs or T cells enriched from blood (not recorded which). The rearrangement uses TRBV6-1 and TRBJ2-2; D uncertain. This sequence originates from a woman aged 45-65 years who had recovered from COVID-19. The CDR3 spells CASSEAPSSASNTGELFF. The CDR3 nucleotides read TGTGCCAGCAGTGAAGCCCCTAGTTCGGCTTCGAACACCGGGGAGCTGTTTTTT.